These 32 T cell receptor beta chains were sequenced from one sample in a study of regulatory T cells in long-lasting Graves disease. Time point denoted: newly diagnosed GD, antithyroid drugs for less than 3 months. Isolated PBMC RNA provided the starting material for the TCR library. CDR3 regions were amplified by Arm-PCR using iRepertoire HTBI primers to build TCR beta libraries. From the multiplex PCR reads, TCRdb called clonotypes with MiXCR, one entry per CDR3 protein. The sample includes 250,000 to 400,000 distinct CDR3 sequences, about 18% seen only once; the top ten take approximately 35%. The sample in question was peripheral blood mononuclear cells (PBMCs), obtained at new diagnosis, from a patient treated with antithyroid drugs. Receptor source: a female donor with Graves disease.

The J gene is TRBJ1-5, the V gene TRBV12-5; no firm D call. Looked up from germline, CDR1 is LGHNT and CDR2 is FRNRAP. Trimming stripped 1 base from V and 5 bases from J, with 3 bases between. This CDR3 is built from 12 residues. CDR3 in DNA: TGTGCTAGTGGTTTGGAGGATCAGCCCCAGCATTTT. It encodes CASGLEDQPQHF. Drawing the rest from reference TRBV12-5 and TRBJ1-5, the complete variable domain is DARVTQTPRHKVTEMGQEVTMRCQPILGHNTVFWYRQTMMQGLELLAYFRNRAPLDDSGMPKDRFSAEMPDATLATLKIQPSEPRDSAVYFCASGLEDQPQHFGDGTRLSIL.

This clonotype has at least ten counts. The genes are TRBV12-3 or TRBV12-4 and TRBJ2-7, with 7 bases matching TRBD2. V lost 8 bases, J lost 2 bases, and 9 bases stayed unmatched. CDR3 size: 14 residues. The CDR3 here is CASVSSSGAYEQYF. The CDR3 DNA follows: TGTGCCAGCGTCAGTAGCAGCGGGGCCTACGAGCAGTACTTC.

Note on this clonotype: A far larger clone is just one base off, so this is likely a read error. The CDR3 loop is CAISESSGGASNLHEQYF. DNA for the CDR3: TGTGCCATCAGTGAGTCGAGTGGGGGGGCTAGCAACCTCCATGAGCAGTACTTC. The chain uses TRBV10-3 and TRBJ2-5; TRBD2 might be the D (7 bases). The CDR3 sequence is 18 residues long. The germline CDR1 and CDR2 sequences are ENHRY and SYGVKD. The ends were cut back, 0 bases at V and 11 bases at J, with 28 bases in the middle.

This chain links TRBV20-1 with TRBJ2-7; 12 nucleotides align to TRBD2. The CDR3 covers 16 residues. CDR1 is DFQATT, CDR2 SNEGSKA, per germline (reference sequence). With 4 bases clipped from V and 6 bases from J, the junction kept 13 bases outside the gene matches. CDR3 DNA: TGCAGTGCTAACCTAGCGGGAGGGCCCGGGCGTATCGAGCAGTACTTC. Encoded protein: CSANLAGGPGRIEQYF.

This clonotype has a count of ten or more. The rearrangement uses TRBV11-2 and TRBJ2-1, with TRBD2 matching over 7 bases. Germline V gene data show CDR1 as SGHAT and CDR2 as FQNNGV. The length of the CDR3 is 15 residues. J gave up 7 bases and V 5 bases, and 11 bases lay outside the gene matches. This CDR3 reads CASSDWGGVTNEQFF. The CDR3 coding sequence is TGTGCCAGCAGCGATTGGGGGGGAGTGACAAATGAGCAGTTCTTC.

The gene calls are TRBV28 and TRBJ2-3, with TRBD2 matching 10 bases. The CDR3 is 16 amino acids. V was pared by 6 bases and J by 0 bases, with 6 bases of the junction left unmatched. In germline, CDR1 is MDHEN, CDR2 SYDVKM. The CDR3: CASREPGLASTDTQYF. DNA of the CDR3: TGTGCCAGCAGGGAGCCGGGACTAGCGAGCACAGATACGCAGTATTTT. The whole variable domain, filled in from reference TRBV28 and TRBJ2-3, reads DVKVTQSSRYLVKRTGEKVFLECVQDMDHENMFWYRQDPGLGLRLIYFSYDVKMKEKGDIPEGYSVSREKKERFSLILESASTNQTSMYLCASREPGLASTDTQYFGPGTRLTVL.

About this clonotype itself: It may be a read error: a sequence one base away is much more abundant. This chain links TRBV6-1 with TRBJ2-7; D uncertain. Germline-derived CDR1 and CDR2 are MNHNS and SASEGT. The CDR3 covers 13 residues. Trimming pared 6 bases from V and 7 bases from J, leaving 16 bases between. In nucleotides, the CDR3 is TGTGCCAGCAGCCTGGCGGCTCTTGGTGAGCAGTACTTC. Protein: CASSLAALGEQYF.

This clonotype came up many times. The chain links TRBV6-2 or TRBV6-3 to TRBJ1-1, with a possible D match to TRBD1 (5 bases). Between the trimmed V and J ends, which lost 3 bases and 5 bases, there was a span of 13 bases. This CDR3 is built from 14 residues. Germline assignment: CDR1 MNHEY and CDR2 SVGEGT. CDR3 DNA sequence: TGTGCCAGCAGTTATCAGGGTATGAGGACTGAAGCTTTCTTT. Its translation is CASSYQGMRTEAFF.

The chain links TRBV7-2 to TRBJ2-5, with 14 nucleotides matching TRBD2. Germline V gene data show CDR1 as SGHTA and CDR2 as FQGNSA. The CDR3 runs 16 residues. The J segment lost 1 base and the V segment lost 6 bases, leaving 4 bases of the junction unmatched. CDR3: CASRSGLAGGQETQYF. DNA for the CDR3: TGTGCCAGCAGATCTGGACTAGCGGGGGGCCAAGAGACCCAGTACTTC.

This clonotype was picked up many times. V gene TRBV19 combines with J gene TRBJ1-6, with D hard to call. This CDR3 is built from 16 residues. Germline V lookup: CDR1 LNHDA, CDR2 SQIVND (reference sequence). V was pared by 5 bases and J by 7 bases, with 18 bases between. CDR3 protein: CASSPPSPAGNSPLHF. The CDR3 region has the DNA TGTGCCAGTAGTCCCCCAAGCCCCGCGGGAAATTCACCCCTCCACTTT.

Note on this clonotype: This likely traces to a read error, being one base from a far larger clone. The rearrangement uses TRBV9 and TRBJ2-1; 14 positions match TRBD2. With V trimmed by 4 bases and J by 11 bases, 8 bases remained unmatched. Per germline, CDR1 SGDLS and CDR2 YYNGEE. CDR3 size: 15 residues. The CDR3 here is CASSPRTSGRNKQFF. The CDR3 DNA reads as TGTGCCAGCAGCCCCCGGACTAGCGGGAGGAATAAGCAGTTCTTC.

This clonotype was found many times. The chain carries TRBV7-8 and TRBJ1-1; unclear D gene. The CDR3 totals 16 residues. V dropped 1 base and J dropped 0 bases, with 12 bases sitting between them. The germline CDR1 and CDR2 sequences are SGHVS and FQNEAQ. The CDR3 loop is CASSLERVPMNTEAFF. In nucleotides, the CDR3 is TGTGCCAGCAGCTTAGAGAGGGTTCCCATGAACACTGAAGCTTTCTTT.

V usage is TRBV12-3 or TRBV12-4 and J usage is TRBJ1-1; D unresolved. Trimming took off 8 bases at V and 4 bases at J, with 14 bases between the two ends. CDR3 size: 13 residues. In DNA, the CDR3 is TGTGCCAGCTCCTCGGGAATGAGCACTGAAGCTTTCTTT. Translating it yields CASSSGMSTEAFF.

This clonotype was seen repeatedly, ten times or more. V and J are TRBV28 and TRBJ2-7; no clear D gene. Germline assignment: CDR1 MDHEN and CDR2 SYDVKM. V was clipped by 3 bases and J by 0 bases, with 9 bases between them. The CDR3 is 14 amino acids. The CDR3 sequence is CASSFPSHSYEQYF. The DNA of the CDR3 is TGTGCCAGCAGTTTTCCCAGCCACTCCTACGAGCAGTACTTC. Looking up the rest from reference TRBV28 and TRBJ2-7 gives the full variable domain: DVKVTQSSRYLVKRTGEKVFLECVQDMDHENMFWYRQDPGLGLRLIYFSYDVKMKEKGDIPEGYSVSREKKERFSLILESASTNQTSMYLCASSFPSHSYEQYFGPGTRLTVT.

This clonotype appeared many times. J is TRBJ1-1 and V is TRBV28, with no clear D. The CDR3 runs 15 residues. Between the trimmed V and J ends, which lost 6 bases and 6 bases, there was a span of 20 bases. Germline V CDR1 and CDR2: MDHEN, SYDVKM. DNA for the CDR3: TGTGCCAGCAGCCTAGGAACACGGGCGTTCGCTGAAGCTTTCTTT. Translating gives CASSLGTRAFAEAFF.

This clonotype was seen repeatedly, ten times or more. This rearrangement joins TRBV28 to TRBJ2-5; TRBD1 aligns across 8 bases. The V segment lost 6 bases and the J segment 9 bases; nucleotides outside the gene matches: 12. The CDR3 runs 14 residues. Germline V CDR1 and CDR2: MDHEN, SYDVKM. The CDR3 reads CASSGQGDYWAQYF. The CDR3 bases are TGTGCCAGCAGCGGACAGGGCGACTATTGGGCCCAGTACTTC. The full variable domain, its missing parts supplied by reference TRBV28 and TRBJ2-5, is DVKVTQSSRYLVKRTGEKVFLECVQDMDHENMFWYRQDPGLGLRLIYFSYDVKMKEKGDIPEGYSVSREKKERFSLILESASTNQTSMYLCASSGQGDYWAQYFGPGTRLLVL.

The chain is built from TRBV27 and TRBJ2-5, with 9 bases identical to TRBD2. CDR3 length: 17 amino acids. Germline-derived CDR1 and CDR2 are MNHEY and SMNVEV (reference sequence). The trim removed 4 bases at V and 2 bases at J, leaving 11 bases unmatched. The CDR3 loop reads CASSSSGRPREQETQYF. The CDR3 DNA reads TGTGCCAGCAGTTCCAGCGGGAGGCCCCGGGAGCAAGAGACCCAGTACTTC.

Turning to this clonotype: A far larger clone is one base from this, pointing to a likely read error. This chain joins TRBV12-3 or TRBV12-4 and TRBJ1-5, with 9 bases identical to TRBD1. The CDR3 contains 14 residues. V shed 6 bases and J 6 bases; nucleotides not matched to a gene: 6. CDR3 nucleotides: TGTGCCAGCAGCTCCGGGACAGGGAGTCAGCCCCAGCATTTT. As protein: CASSSGTGSQPQHF.

This clonotype occurred many times. This sequence joins TRBV11-2 and TRBJ2-5; possible D gene TRBD1, 6 bases. The CDR3 has 16 residues. CDR1 and CDR2 (germline): SGHAT, FQNNGV. V dropped 5 bases and J dropped 2 bases, with 18 bases sitting between them. CDR3 protein: CASSLGAEGRQETQYF. CDR3 nucleotides: TGTGCCAGCAGCCTGGGGGCAGAGGGGCGTCAAGAGACCCAGTACTTC.

This clonotype has a count of ten or more. This rearrangement joins TRBV10-1 to TRBJ2-1; D possibly corresponds to TRBD2 (6 bases). CDR1 is WNHNN and CDR2 is SYGVQD in the germline V gene (reference sequence). The CDR3 has 15 residues. V dropped 4 bases and J dropped 0 bases, with 10 bases sitting between them. Here the CDR3 DNA reads TGCGCCAGCAGTGCACTAGCAGACTCCTACAATGAGCAGTTCTTC. Protein sequence: CASSALADSYNEQFF.

A few counts support this clonotype. A junction end diverges from the germline sequence, so it may reflect a read error. The chain uses TRBV7-2 and TRBJ2-7, with D uncertain. The CDR3 has 14 amino acids. Germline CDR1 and CDR2: SGHTA and FQGNSA. Written as DNA, the CDR3 is TGCGCCAGCAGCCAAGACGGCAGGAGCTACGAGCAGTACTTC. Translation: CASSQDGRSYEQYF.

The chain combines TRBV29-1 with TRBJ2-1; 13 positions agree with TRBD2. V gave up 6 bases and J gave up 6 bases; unmatched junction bases: 8. CDR3 length: 15 residues. Germline CDR1 and CDR2: SQVTM and ANQGSEA. In nucleotides, the CDR3 is TGCAGCGTCCCAGGGACTAGCGGGATACGCAATGAGCAGTTCTTC. This sequence encodes CSVPGTSGIRNEQFF.

This clonotype was seen ten or more times. The chain joins TRBV28 to TRBJ2-7; 12 bases match TRBD2. Germline CDR1 MDHEN, CDR2 SYDVKM. CDR3 size: 19 residues. V shed 6 bases, J shed 1 base, and the junction held 16 bases outside the gene matches. CDR3 DNA: TGTGCCAGCAGACCGAACAAGGGCTCCGGACTAGCGGGATCCTACGAGCAGTACTTC. This encodes CASRPNKGSGLAGSYEQYF. The entire variable domain, with the rest obtained from reference TRBV28 and TRBJ2-7, is as follows: DVKVTQSSRYLVKRTGEKVFLECVQDMDHENMFWYRQDPGLGLRLIYFSYDVKMKEKGDIPEGYSVSREKKERFSLILESASTNQTSMYLCASRPNKGSGLAGSYEQYFGPGTRLTVT.

V and J are TRBV7-9 and TRBJ1-5; 8 nucleotides align to TRBD1. Trimming removed 10 bases from V and 5 bases from J; junction bases left unmatched: 7. CDR1 is SEHNR and CDR2 is FQNEAQ in the germline V gene (reference sequence). This CDR3 region has 13 residues. The DNA of the CDR3 is TGTGCCACACAGGGGGACGATTATCAGCCCCAGCATTTT. This encodes CATQGDDYQPQHF.

This clonotype was seen many times. The rearrangement links TRBV7-9 to TRBJ1-2, with D maybe TRBD1 (5 bases). CDR1 is SEHNR, CDR2 FQNEAQ, per germline (reference sequence). V was cut by 1 base and J by 1 base, with 25 bases left in between. The CDR3 loop spans 20 amino acids. The CDR3, as DNA: TGTGCCAGCAGCTTAGGGATATTCCGGGACCAGGCCACGGTTAACTATGGCTACACCTTC. It encodes CASSLGIFRDQATVNYGYTF.

This clonotype was observed many times. The rearrangement joins TRBV5-1 to TRBJ2-1; D may match TRBD1 or TRBD2 (5 bases each). The CDR3 is 16 residues long. Germline CDR1 is SGHRS and CDR2 is YFSETQ. Trimming took 4 bases from V and 5 from J, leaving 19 bases between them. The CDR3 sequence: CASSPTAARGDNEQFF. In DNA, the CDR3 is TGCGCCAGCAGCCCCACTGCGGCCCGGGGCGACAATGAGCAGTTCTTC.

This clonotype was seen repeatedly, ten times or more. The V and J genes are TRBV11-2 and TRBJ2-3; 8 nucleotides match TRBD2. The CDR3 sequence is 16 residues long. With V trimmed by 5 bases and J by 5 bases, 12 bases remained unmatched. Per germline, CDR1 SGHAT and CDR2 FQNNGV. This CDR3 reads CASSATSGPLGDTQYF. For the CDR3, the DNA is TGTGCCAGCAGCGCAACTAGCGGACCTTTAGGAGATACGCAGTATTTT.

On this clonotype itself: The CDR3 carries no conserved terminal phenylalanine or tryptophan, so it likely arises from a read error. This chain connects TRBV11-2 to TRBJ2-1, with unresolved D. V was clipped by 1 base and J by 7 bases, with 11 bases between them. Germline V gene sequence: CDR1 SGHAT, CDR2 FQNNGV. There are 14 residues in the CDR3. DNA for the CDR3: TGTGCCAGCAGCTTAGGGCGAGTAGGTAATGAGCAGTTCTTG. It encodes CASSLGRVGNEQFL.

The chain has TRBV12-3 or TRBV12-4 and TRBJ1-5; TRBD1 is a possible D gene (5 bases). This CDR3 has 13 residues. V dropped 8 bases and J dropped 0 bases, with 8 bases sitting between them. The CDR3 sequence is CASGAVSNQPQHF. In nucleotides, the CDR3 is TGTGCCAGCGGGGCAGTTAGCAATCAGCCCCAGCATTTT.

The J gene is TRBJ1-1, the V gene TRBV19, with D possibly TRBD1 on 5 matching bases. Trimming pared 2 bases from V and 5 bases from J, leaving 12 bases between. Germline V CDR1 and CDR2: LNHDA, SQIVND (reference sequence). The CDR3 is 14 residues long. As DNA, the CDR3 is TGTGCCAGTAGTATATCGGTGGGGCGTACTGAAGCTTTCTTT. Protein: CASSISVGRTEAFF.

This clonotype was seen many times. This chain links TRBV19 with TRBJ1-1; 8 nucleotides agree with TRBD1. CDR1 is LNHDA and CDR2 is SQIVND in the germline V gene (reference sequence). This CDR3 is built from 14 residues. After removal of 4 bases from V and 3 bases from J, the junction contained 4 bases not matched to a gene. CDR3 in DNA: TGTGCCAGTAGTAGGGACAGGTGGTACACTGAAGCTTTCTTT. It encodes CASSRDRWYTEAFF.

This clonotype was observed many times. The V call is TRBV2, the J call TRBJ2-7; 13 positions match TRBD2. V gave up 7 bases and J gave up 2 bases; unmatched junction bases: 2. This CDR3 contains 14 residues. Germline V gene lookup returns CDR1 SNHLY and CDR2 FYNNEI. The CDR3 here is CASKGLAGAYEQYF. CDR3 nucleotide sequence: TGTGCCAGCAAAGGACTAGCGGGAGCCTACGAGCAGTACTTC.